The rows below give T cell receptor beta chains drawn from one sample of a study of shared clonotypes between healthy human individuals. TCRdb keeps only in-frame clones here, not all; method: immunoSEQ multiplex PCR. This sample carries about 510,000 clones, about 96% of them seen once, and the ten largest clones take approximately 0.06%. Specimen: naive CD4+ T cells sorted from blood. These receptors were obtained from a woman in her twenties or thirties in good health. Both conserved end residues are part of each CDR3. Each record gives: J gene, V gene, D gene, CDR3 DNA, CDR3 protein. A D gene is named only where the DNA matches it firmly.

j_gene: TRBJ1-1
v_gene: TRBV7-2
d_gene: -
CDR3nt: TGTGCCAGCAGACCTCAGGGCGGCACTGAAGCTTTCTTT
CDR3aa: CASRPQGGTEAFF

j_gene: TRBJ2-7
v_gene: TRBV5-6
d_gene: TRBD1
CDR3nt: TGTGCCAGCAGCTTAACAGGGGGCCCAACCTACGAGCAGTACTTC
CDR3aa: CASSLTGGPTYEQYF

j_gene: TRBJ1-4
v_gene: TRBV6-5
d_gene: -
CDR3nt: TGTGCCAGCAGCCTAGACCGGAGAAAACTGTTTTTT
CDR3aa: CASSLDRRKLFF

j_gene: TRBJ2-2
v_gene: TRBV10-3
d_gene: TRBD2
CDR3nt: TGTGCCATCAGTGAGGCTAGCGGGAACGCGAACACCGGGGAGCTGTTTTTT
CDR3aa: CAISEASGNANTGELFF

j_gene: TRBJ2-3
v_gene: TRBV6-5
d_gene: TRBD2
CDR3nt: TGTGCCAGCAACATTGTAGCGGGAGCAGGAGATACGCAGTATTTT
CDR3aa: CASNIVAGAGDTQYF

j_gene: TRBJ1-1
v_gene: TRBV18
d_gene: -
CDR3nt: TGTGCCAGCTCACCACAAGTTGACGTCGGGGGGTCGCCCCTGGGCACTGAAGCTTTCTTT
CDR3aa: CASSPQVDVGGSPLGTEAFF

j_gene: TRBJ1-5
v_gene: TRBV19
d_gene: -
CDR3nt: TGTGCCAGTACCCTAAGGGGCCGTAGCAATCAGCCCCAGCATTTT
CDR3aa: CASTLRGRSNQPQHF

j_gene: TRBJ2-7
v_gene: TRBV28
d_gene: TRBD2
CDR3nt: TGTGCCAGCAGTTTAATAGCGGGAGGGAACGAGCAGTACTTC
CDR3aa: CASSLIAGGNEQYF

j_gene: TRBJ1-1
v_gene: TRBV2
d_gene: -
CDR3nt: TGTGCCAGCAGGGGGCACCAAAACACTGAAGCTTTCTTT
CDR3aa: CASRGHQNTEAFF

j_gene: TRBJ2-6
v_gene: TRBV7-9
d_gene: -
CDR3nt: TGTGCCAGCAGCCTCGGACAGTCTGGGGCCAACGTCCTGACTTTC
CDR3aa: CASSLGQSGANVLTF

j_gene: TRBJ2-1
v_gene: TRBV11-2
d_gene: TRBD2
CDR3nt: TGTGCCAGCAGCCCCTATCCCCTGCGGGAGGTGGGTTCCTACAATGAGCAGTTCTTC
CDR3aa: CASSPYPLREVGSYNEQFF

j_gene: TRBJ1-1
v_gene: TRBV28
d_gene: TRBD1
CDR3nt: TGTGCCAGCGTAGCGGGACAGGTTTTTGGTACTGAAGCTTTCTTT
CDR3aa: CASVAGQVFGTEAFF

j_gene: TRBJ2-6
v_gene: TRBV19
d_gene: -
CDR3nt: TGTGCCAGTAGTCCGGCCCCTGGGGCCAACGTCCTGACTTTC
CDR3aa: CASSPAPGANVLTF

j_gene: TRBJ2-7
v_gene: TRBV11-2
d_gene: -
CDR3nt: TGTGCCAGCAGCCAACAAGAGGGCGAGCAGTACTTC
CDR3aa: CASSQQEGEQYF

j_gene: TRBJ2-4
v_gene: TRBV28
d_gene: TRBD2
CDR3nt: TGTGCCAGTTTTAGCGGACTAGCGGAAGCCGGTGGCATTCAGTACTTC
CDR3aa: CASFSGLAEAGGIQYF

j_gene: TRBJ1-2
v_gene: TRBV20-1
d_gene: -
CDR3nt: TGCAGTGCTAGGCGATCGGGTGGCTACACCTTC
CDR3aa: CSARRSGGYTF

j_gene: TRBJ2-7
v_gene: TRBV5-1
d_gene: TRBD1
CDR3nt: TGCGCCAGCAGCTTGAAAGATTCAGGGGGCAATTACGAGCAGTACTTC
CDR3aa: CASSLKDSGGNYEQYF

j_gene: TRBJ2-7
v_gene: TRBV11-2
d_gene: TRBD2
CDR3nt: TGTGCCAGCAGCTCTCAAGGGCGGGCTAGCGGGAAAGAGCAGTACTTC
CDR3aa: CASSSQGRASGKEQYF